These T cell receptor beta chains were read from a single sample in a study of cytomegalovirus exposure and HLA in healthy donors. The protocol was immunoSEQ multiplex PCR, while the TCRdb copy is restricted to in-frame clones and leaves out a portion. Altogether 100,000 to 150,000 clones are present, about 73% being singletons, with the ten largest covering 4% to 5%. The sequencing input was PBMCs. The receptors stem from a woman aged 40 to 55 in good health and CMV-seronegative. CDR3s include the opening cysteine and the closing phenylalanine or tryptophan. A D gene is named only where the DNA matches it firmly. Expanded clones are given a class, and other clones once, few, many or no size at all.

>TRBD1|TRBV7-9|-|TRBJ2-1
CASSPGTGGSNEQFF
TGTGCCAGCAGCCCAGGGACAGGGGGATCGAATGAGCAGTTCTTC
>-|TRBV6-5|once|TRBJ1-3
CASSYSWDMGGNTIYF
TGTGCCAGCAGTTACTCGTGGGACATGGGAGGAAACACCATATATTTT
>-|TRBV18|few|TRBJ2-7
CASSPGLSRYEQYF
TGTGCCAGCTCACCGGGACTCTCGAGGTACGAGCAGTACTTC
>-|TRBV6-5|-|TRBJ1-5
CASSYGSGVNQPQHF
TGTGCCAGCAGTTACGGATCGGGGGTGAATCAGCCCCAGCATTTT
>-|TRBV7-2|-|TRBJ2-5
CASSTTGRETQYF
TGTGCCAGCAGCACCACAGGGCGAGAGACCCAGTACTTC
>TRBD2|TRBV6-4|few|TRBJ2-2
CASSPEERGNTGELFF
TGTGCCAGCAGTCCGGAGGAGCGGGGGAACACCGGGGAGCTGTTTTTT
>-|TRBV6-5|-|TRBJ1-1
CASTSGQLNTEAFF
TGTGCCAGCACCTCAGGGCAGCTGAACACTGAAGCTTTCTTT
>-|TRBV5-4|-|TRBJ1-1
CASSLSENTEAFF
TGTGCCAGCAGCTTATCAGAGAACACTGAAGCTTTCTTT
>-|TRBV7-2|-|TRBJ1-1
CASSFGADVYTEAFF
TGTGCCAGCAGCTTTGGGGCCGATGTTTACACTGAAGCTTTCTTT
>-|TRBV7-9|-|TRBJ1-3
CASSDTPGTTPGNTIYF
TGTGCCAGCAGCGATACCCCCGGGACAACCCCTGGAAACACCATATATTTT
>-|TRBV9|few|TRBJ1-2
CASSVYPTANYGYTF
TGTGCCAGCAGCGTATATCCGACAGCCAACTATGGCTACACCTTC
>TRBD2|TRBV5-4|-|TRBJ2-7
CASSFGGRATYEQYF
TGTGCCAGCAGCTTCGGGGGGAGGGCGACCTACGAGCAGTACTTC
>TRBD1|TRBV7-9|-|TRBJ1-1
CASSWTGYPDTEAFF
TGTGCCAGCAGTTGGACAGGGTACCCCGACACTGAAGCTTTCTTT
>-|TRBV5-1|-|TRBJ2-4
CASSLEVGPVKNIQYF
TGCGCCAGCAGCTTGGAAGTGGGGCCAGTCAAAAACATTCAGTACTTC
>TRBD1|TRBV18|-|TRBJ2-1
CASRGQGAISNEQFF
TGTGCCAGCCGAGGGCAGGGGGCGATTAGTAATGAGCAGTTCTTC
>-|TRBV7-9|-|TRBJ1-5
CASSSTTWGDQPQHF
TGTGCCAGCAGCTCCACAACCTGGGGGGATCAGCCCCAGCATTTT
>TRBD2|TRBV5-6|once|TRBJ2-4
CASSLAPAGHKNIQYF
TGTGCCAGCAGCTTGGCCCCAGCGGGGCACAAAAACATTCAGTACTTC
>TRBD2|TRBV27|-|TRBJ2-7
CASDTPLAGASYEQYF
TGTGCCAGCGATACCCCACTAGCGGGAGCATCCTACGAGCAGTACTTC
>-|TRBV4-2|-|TRBJ1-1
CASSQDRLSNTEAFF
TGTGCCAGCAGCCAAGATCGTCTGTCGAACACTGAAGCTTTCTTT
>TRBD2|TRBV6-5|-|TRBJ2-5
CASSYSGLAGGETQYF
TGTGCCAGCAGTTACTCGGGGCTAGCGGGAGGTGAGACCCAGTACTTC
>-|TRBV19|-|TRBJ2-1
CASRDYNEQFF
TGTGCCAGCAGGGATTACAATGAGCAGTTCTTC
>TRBD2|TRBV7-9|once|TRBJ2-5
CSSSLALAGKSYQYF
TGTTCCAGCAGCTTAGCCTTAGCGGGAAAGTCGTACCAGTACTTC
>TRBD1|TRBV5-6|-|TRBJ2-7
CASARTQGASYEQYF
TGTGCCAGCGCAAGAACACAGGGGGCGTCCTACGAGCAGTACTTC
>-|TRBV18|few|TRBJ1-2
CASSPPSGGGYTF
TGTGCCAGCTCACCACCGTCGGGGGGGGGCTACACCTTC
>-|TRBV11-2|-|TRBJ1-1
CASSFGGGGNTEAFF
TGTGCCAGCAGCTTCGGGGGCGGGGGGAACACTGAAGCTTTCTTT
>-|TRBV5-4|-|TRBJ2-5
CASSFIAEETQYF
TGTGCCAGCAGCTTCATAGCGGAAGAGACCCAGTACTTC
>-|TRBV6-5|-|TRBJ2-7
CASSYQGVFDPDEQYF
TGTGCCAGCAGTTACCAGGGCGTATTCGATCCTGACGAGCAGTACTTC
>TRBD2|TRBV5-4|-|TRBJ2-7
CASSPRTSGAYEQYF
TGTGCCAGCAGCCCCAGGACTAGCGGCGCCTACGAGCAGTACTTC
>TRBD1|TRBV9|few|TRBJ1-2
CASSVAGTGLSDGYTF
TGTGCCAGCAGCGTTGCCGGGACAGGGTTATCTGATGGCTACACCTTC
>-|TRBV28|-|TRBJ2-7
CASSLPGMAYEQYF
TGTGCCAGCAGTTTACCGGGGATGGCCTACGAGCAGTACTTC
>TRBD1|TRBV5-4|-|TRBJ2-7
CASSPIPGGSYEQYF
TGTGCCAGCTCCCCGATACCAGGGGGCTCCTACGAGCAGTACTTC
>TRBD2|TRBV4-3|-|TRBJ2-5
CASSQEASGGGTQETQYF
TGCGCCAGCAGCCAAGAGGCTAGCGGGGGGGGTACTCAAGAGACCCAGTACTTC
>-|TRBV6-1|few|TRBJ1-5
CASSEQGINQPQHF
TGTGCCAGCAGTGAACAGGGGATCAATCAGCCCCAGCATTTT
>TRBD1|TRBV27|-|TRBJ2-1
CASSLDRGRIDEQFF
TGTGCCAGCAGTCTAGACAGGGGGCGGATCGATGAGCAGTTCTTC
>TRBD1|TRBV18|-|TRBJ1-5
CASSDRGDQPQHF
TGTGCCAGCTCAGACAGGGGGGATCAGCCCCAGCATTTT
>-|TRBV25-1|-|TRBJ2-7
CASTPIATATYEQYF
TGTGCCAGCACACCTATCGCGACTGCTACCTACGAGCAGTACTTC
>TRBD1|TRBV6-1|once|TRBJ1-2
CASSLQGNYGYTF
TGTGCCAGCAGTTTACAGGGGAACTATGGCTACACCTTC
>TRBD1|TRBV11-2|-|TRBJ2-7
CASSDKQGVGSYEQYF
TGTGCCAGCAGCGATAAGCAGGGGGTCGGGTCCTACGAGCAGTACTTC
>TRBD1|TRBV4-1|-|TRBJ1-5
CASSPDRGNQPQHF
TGCGCCAGCAGCCCGGACAGGGGGAATCAGCCCCAGCATTTT
>-|TRBV5-4|-|TRBJ1-2
CASSYSQGLVYGYTF
TGTGCCAGCAGCTATTCGCAGGGTTTAGTATATGGCTACACCTTC
>TRBD2|TRBV6-1|-|TRBJ2-7
CASGTGGTTTYEQYF
TGTGCCAGCGGTACGGGGGGGACGACTACCTACGAGCAGTACTTC
>TRBD1|TRBV9|-|TRBJ2-2
CASSDRLGQGALRNTGELFF
TGTGCCAGCAGCGACCGACTGGGACAGGGGGCCCTTCGAAACACCGGGGAGCTGTTTTTT
>TRBD2|TRBV7-3|-|TRBJ2-5
CASSRSGRGETQYF
TGTGCCAGCAGCCGTAGCGGGAGAGGAGAGACCCAGTACTTC
>-|TRBV6-1|-|TRBJ2-5
CASSRARETQYF
TGTGCCAGCAGCAGGGCGAGAGAGACCCAGTACTTC
>TRBD2|TRBV28|-|TRBJ2-1
CASSTSGRASNEQFF
TGTGCCAGCAGTACTAGCGGGAGGGCCTCCAATGAGCAGTTCTTC
>TRBD1|TRBV9|-|TRBJ2-2
CASSVGGGQGFTGELFF
TGTGCCAGCAGCGTAGGAGGAGGACAGGGTTTCACCGGGGAGCTGTTTTTT
>TRBD2|TRBV6-5|-|TRBJ2-1
CASMKGGRGNEQFF
TGTGCCAGCATGAAAGGCGGGAGGGGCAATGAGCAGTTCTTC
>-|TRBV21-1|-|TRBJ1-2
CASSTPCAQGCGYTF
TGTGCCAGCAGCACACCCTGCGCTCAGGGGTGCGGCTACACCTTC
>-|TRBV4-2|-|TRBJ2-7
CASSQASRDEQYF
TGTGCCAGCAGCCAAGCTTCCCGGGACGAGCAGTACTTC
>-|TRBV6-5|-|TRBJ1-2
CASSYSRVGGNYGYTF
TGTGCCAGCAGTTACTCGAGGGTTGGAGGGAACTATGGCTACACCTTC
>-|TRBV7-8|-|TRBJ2-4
CASSSETEAKNIQYF
TGTGCCAGCAGCTCCGAAACCGAGGCCAAAAACATTCAGTACTTC
>TRBD2|TRBV7-9|-|TRBJ2-2
CASSLGVSGRAGTGELFF
TGTGCCAGCAGCTTAGGCGTTAGCGGGAGGGCCGGCACCGGGGAGCTGTTTTTT
>TRBD2|TRBV27|-|TRBJ2-7
CASSSYPSSGRGEQYF
TGTGCCAGCAGTTCGTATCCCTCTAGCGGGAGGGGGGAGCAGTACTTC
>-|TRBV12-5|-|TRBJ2-1
CASGSRTSEQFF
TGTGCTAGTGGTTCTCGAACTAGCGAGCAGTTCTTC
>TRBD2|TRBV18|few|TRBJ2-5
CASSPQRGLQETQYF
TGTGCCAGCTCACCCCAGCGGGGGCTCCAAGAGACCCAGTACTTC
>TRBD1|TRBV19|-|TRBJ1-5
CASSPQDRANQPQHF
TGTGCCAGTAGTCCTCAGGACAGGGCGAATCAGCCCCAGCATTTT
>TRBD2|TRBV9|-|TRBJ2-1
CASSARLAGGTSEQFF
TGTGCCAGCAGCGCCAGACTAGCGGGAGGGACTTCGGAGCAGTTCTTC
>TRBD1|TRBV7-9|-|TRBJ1-1
CASSGGDRVNTEAFF
TGTGCCAGCAGCGGGGGGGACAGGGTGAACACTGAAGCTTTCTTT
>TRBD1|TRBV9|-|TRBJ2-7
CASSVGTGNPYEQYF
TGTGCCAGCAGCGTAGGGACAGGGAATCCCTACGAGCAGTACTTC